This is a list of T cell receptor beta chains from one sample in a study of circulating CD8 cells and anti-PD-1 response in melanoma. Using its own MiXCR run on the reads, TCRdb lists one record per CDR3 protein. The profile shows hundreds of distinct CDR3 sequences, 5.5% to 8% of them singletons. The starting material was CD8+ T cells from PBMCs, obtained at baseline or after one month of anti-PD-1 therapy (not recorded which). The origin of the receptors is a human donor with melanoma. CDR3s include the opening cysteine and the closing phenylalanine or tryptophan. The D gene is left open where the match is weak. The size field is filled for only some rows; it gives once, few, many or a size class.

TRBJ2-7	large	TRBV27	-	CASSLLGTPSYEQYF	TGTGCCAGCAGTTTATTAGGGACACCCTCCTACGAGCAGTACTTC
TRBJ2-7	medium-sized	TRBV2	-	CASRLKAYEQYF	TGTGCCAGCCGACTCAAGGCCTACGAGCAGTACTTC
TRBJ1-2	medium-sized	TRBV20-1	-	CSAQGTYGYTF	TGCAGTGCTCAGGGGACCTATGGCTACACCTTC
TRBJ2-7	large	TRBV7-2	TRBD2	CASSFLTSGSYEQYF	TGTGCCAGCAGCTTTTTGACTAGCGGCTCCTACGAGCAGTACTTC
TRBJ1-1	-	TRBV7-2	-	CASSPGYGDTGAFF	TGTGCCAGCAGCCCAGGCTACGGGGACACTGGAGCTTTCTTT
TRBJ1-6	large	TRBV27	TRBD1	CASSLASGTVSSPLHF	TGTGCCAGCAGTTTAGCATCTGGGACAGTCAGTTCACCCCTCCACTTT
TRBJ2-2	medium-sized	TRBV6-4	TRBD1	CAGSVGQGPGELFF	TGTGCCGGCAGTGTCGGACAGGGGCCCGGGGAGCTGTTTTTT
TRBJ2-7	large	TRBV19	TRBD1	CASSDDRVGPYEQYF	TGTGCCAGTAGTGATGACAGGGTGGGGCCCTACGAGCAGTACTTC
TRBJ1-1	medium-sized	TRBV6-5	-	CASSPEGHPGRAFF	TGTGCCAGCAGTCCTGAGGGACACCCGGGGAGAGCTTTCTTT
TRBJ2-4	medium-sized	TRBV21-1	-	CASSRDKNIQYF	TGTGCCAGCAGCCGGGACAAAAACATTCAGTACTTC
TRBJ1-1	large	TRBV2	TRBD1	CATYRGDTEAFF	TGTGCCACGTACAGGGGGGACACTGAAGCTTTCTTT
TRBJ2-2	-	TRBV2	-	CASSASGTGELFF	TGTGCCAGCAGCGCCTCCGGGACCGGGGAGCTGTTTTTT
TRBJ1-2	medium-sized	TRBV28	-	CASSPTGNYGYAF	TGTGCCAGCAGTCCAACAGGGAACTATGGCTACGCCTTC
TRBJ2-2	medium-sized	TRBV28	TRBD2	CASSFLGRDTGELFF	TGTGCCAGCAGTTTTTTGGGGAGGGACACCGGGGAGCTGTTTTTT
TRBJ2-7	medium-sized	TRBV12-3/TRBV12-4	TRBD1	CASSFGTGDYEQYF	TGTGCCAGCAGTTTTGGGACAGGGGACTACGAGCAGTACTTC
TRBJ1-5	large	TRBV7-3	-	CASSSNGRGYNQPQHF	TGTGCCAGCAGCTCCAACGGGCGGGGTTACAATCAGCCCCAGCATTTT
TRBJ2-7	large	TRBV10-3	TRBD1	CAISSRTGRLYEQYF	TGTGCCATCAGTTCGCGGACAGGGAGGCTCTACGAGCAGTACTTC